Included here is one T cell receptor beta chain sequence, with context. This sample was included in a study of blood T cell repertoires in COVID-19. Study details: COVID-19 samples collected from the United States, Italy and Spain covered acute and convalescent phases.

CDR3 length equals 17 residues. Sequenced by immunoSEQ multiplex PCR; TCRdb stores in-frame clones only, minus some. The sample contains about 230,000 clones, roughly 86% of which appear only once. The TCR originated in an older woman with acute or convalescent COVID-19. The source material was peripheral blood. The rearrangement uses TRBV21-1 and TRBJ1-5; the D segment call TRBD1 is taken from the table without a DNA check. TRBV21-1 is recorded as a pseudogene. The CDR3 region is CASAQMRSTRINQPQHF. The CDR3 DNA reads TGTGCCAGTGCACAAATGAGATCGACACGGATCAATCAGCCCCAGCATTTT.